This T cell receptor beta chain was obtained from a study of CXCR3-negative and CXCR3-positive naive CD8 T cells. Regarding the study as a whole: Hydrophobicity of TRB CDR3s was greater in CXCR3-positive naive cells than in CXCR3-negative naive cells.

For this clonotype: Its antigen is not known.

The TRB libraries of cDNA were built by UMI-labeled 5' RACE. TCRdb reworked the 5' RACE reads into one entry per CDR3 protein, no DNA. In all, the sample yields some 130,000 distinct CDR3 sequences. The receptor's source is a human donor in good health. Some clones in this sample may be carry-over from other donors' samples. Specimen: naive CXCR3+ CD8+ T cells from blood. Subset in this sample: CD45RO-CCR7+CD27+CD95- naive CD8+ T cells expressing CXCR3 (TNR3+).

CDR3 sequence reads: CASSPEDRAPYEQYF. V usage is TRBV18 and J usage is TRBJ2-7; TCRdb picks TRBD1, but there is no DNA to check that call. The CDR3 consists of 15 residues. Looked up from germline, CDR1 is KGHSH and CDR2 is LQKENI.